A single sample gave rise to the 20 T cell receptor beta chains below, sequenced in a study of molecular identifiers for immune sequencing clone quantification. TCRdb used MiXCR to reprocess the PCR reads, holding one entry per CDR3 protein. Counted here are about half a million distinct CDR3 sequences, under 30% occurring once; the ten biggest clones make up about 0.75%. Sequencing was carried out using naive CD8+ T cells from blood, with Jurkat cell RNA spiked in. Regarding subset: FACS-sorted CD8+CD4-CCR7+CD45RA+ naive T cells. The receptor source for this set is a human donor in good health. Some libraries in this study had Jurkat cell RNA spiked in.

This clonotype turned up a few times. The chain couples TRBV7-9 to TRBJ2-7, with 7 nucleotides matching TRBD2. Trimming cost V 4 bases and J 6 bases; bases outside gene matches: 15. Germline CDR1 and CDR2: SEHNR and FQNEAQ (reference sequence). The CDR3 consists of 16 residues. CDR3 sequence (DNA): TGTGCCAGCAGCTCCAAAACCCTCAGCGGGAAGGTCGAGCAGTACTTC. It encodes CASSSKTLSGKVEQYF.

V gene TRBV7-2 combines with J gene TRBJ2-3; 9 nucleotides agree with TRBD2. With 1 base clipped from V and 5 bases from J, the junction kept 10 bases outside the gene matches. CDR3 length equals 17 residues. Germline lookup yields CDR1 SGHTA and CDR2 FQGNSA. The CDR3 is CASSLEGRGGARDTQYF. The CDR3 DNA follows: TGTGCCAGCAGCTTAGAGGGTCGCGGGGGGGCTAGAGATACGCAGTATTTT. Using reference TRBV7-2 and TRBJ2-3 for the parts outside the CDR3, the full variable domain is GAGVSQSPSNKVTEKGKDVELRCDPISGHTALYWYRQSLGQGLEFLIYFQGNSAPDKSGLPSDRFSAERTGGSVSTLTIQRTQQEDSAVYLCASSLEGRGGARDTQYFGPGTRLTVL.

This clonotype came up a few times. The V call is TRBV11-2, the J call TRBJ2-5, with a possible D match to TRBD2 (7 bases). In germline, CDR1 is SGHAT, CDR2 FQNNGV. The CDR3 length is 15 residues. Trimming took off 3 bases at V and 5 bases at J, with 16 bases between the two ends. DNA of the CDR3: TGTGCCAGCAGCTTTGGTGGGGGGGCATCGGAGACCCAGTACTTC. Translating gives CASSFGGGASETQYF.

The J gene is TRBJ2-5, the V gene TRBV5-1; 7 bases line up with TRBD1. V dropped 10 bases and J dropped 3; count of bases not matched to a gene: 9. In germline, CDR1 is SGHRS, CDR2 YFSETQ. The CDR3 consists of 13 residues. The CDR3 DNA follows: TGCGCCGGCGGCTCCGGGACAGAAGAGACCCAGTACTTC. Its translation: CAGGSGTEETQYF.

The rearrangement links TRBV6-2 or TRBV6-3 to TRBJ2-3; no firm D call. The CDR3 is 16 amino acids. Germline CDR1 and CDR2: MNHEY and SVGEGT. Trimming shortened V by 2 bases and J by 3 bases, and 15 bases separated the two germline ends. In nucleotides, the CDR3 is TGTGCCAGCAGTTACGGCCTAGTTGTTGCGACAGATACGCAGTATTTT. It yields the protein CASSYGLVVATDTQYF.

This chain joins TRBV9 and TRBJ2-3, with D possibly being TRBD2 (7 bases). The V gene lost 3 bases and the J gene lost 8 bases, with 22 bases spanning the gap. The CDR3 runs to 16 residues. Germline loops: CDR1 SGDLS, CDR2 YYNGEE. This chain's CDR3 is CASSEGGEVGGGTQYF. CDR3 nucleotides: TGTGCCAGCAGCGAGGGGGGTGAGGTGGGAGGGGGTACGCAGTATTTT.

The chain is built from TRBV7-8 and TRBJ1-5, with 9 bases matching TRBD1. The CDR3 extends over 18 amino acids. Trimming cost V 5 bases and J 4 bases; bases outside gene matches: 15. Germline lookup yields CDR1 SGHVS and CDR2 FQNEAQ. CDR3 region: CASSISYRDREDNQPQHF. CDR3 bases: TGTGCCAGCAGCATAAGTTACCGGGACAGGGAAGATAATCAGCCCCAGCATTTT.

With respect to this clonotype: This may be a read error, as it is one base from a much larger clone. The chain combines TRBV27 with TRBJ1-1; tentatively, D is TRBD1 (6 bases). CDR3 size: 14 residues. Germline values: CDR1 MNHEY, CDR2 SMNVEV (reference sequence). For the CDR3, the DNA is TGTGCCAGCAGTCCAGGGGTCCTGAACACTGAAGCTATCTTT. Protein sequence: CASSPGVLNTEAIF.

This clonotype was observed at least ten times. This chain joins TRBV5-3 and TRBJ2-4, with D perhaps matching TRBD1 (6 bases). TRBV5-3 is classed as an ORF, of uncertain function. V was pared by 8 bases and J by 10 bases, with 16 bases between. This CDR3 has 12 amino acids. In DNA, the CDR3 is TGTGCCAGCAGTTTAGGGGGAGATATTCAGTACTTC. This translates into CASSLGGDIQYF.

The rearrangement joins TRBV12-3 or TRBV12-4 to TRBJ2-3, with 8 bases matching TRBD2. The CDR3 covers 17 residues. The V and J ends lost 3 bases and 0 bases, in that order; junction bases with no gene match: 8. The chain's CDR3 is CASSLGVAGPSTDTQYF. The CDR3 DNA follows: TGTGCCAGCAGTTTGGGGGTAGCGGGACCAAGCACAGATACGCAGTATTTT.

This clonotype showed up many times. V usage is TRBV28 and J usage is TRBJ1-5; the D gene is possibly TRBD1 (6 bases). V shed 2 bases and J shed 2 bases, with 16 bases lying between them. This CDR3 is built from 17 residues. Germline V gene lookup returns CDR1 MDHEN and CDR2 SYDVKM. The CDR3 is CASSLGPGEGGNQPQHF. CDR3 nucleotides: TGTGCCAGCAGTTTAGGCCCAGGCGAGGGGGGCAATCAGCCCCAGCATTTT. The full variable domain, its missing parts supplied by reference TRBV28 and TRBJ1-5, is DVKVTQSSRYLVKRTGEKVFLECVQDMDHENMFWYRQDPGLGLRLIYFSYDVKMKEKGDIPEGYSVSREKKERFSLILESASTNQTSMYLCASSLGPGEGGNQPQHFGDGTRLSIL.

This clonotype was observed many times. CDR3 DNA sequence: TGTGCCAGCAGCCCCAAGTCAGGCAAAAACATTCAGTACTTC. Encoded protein: CASSPKSGKNIQYF. The genes are TRBV13 and TRBJ2-4; D is ambiguous. This CDR3 is built from 14 residues. The germline V gene has CDR1 PRHDT and CDR2 FYEKMQ (reference sequence). V dropped 5 bases and J dropped 3 bases, with 11 bases sitting between them.

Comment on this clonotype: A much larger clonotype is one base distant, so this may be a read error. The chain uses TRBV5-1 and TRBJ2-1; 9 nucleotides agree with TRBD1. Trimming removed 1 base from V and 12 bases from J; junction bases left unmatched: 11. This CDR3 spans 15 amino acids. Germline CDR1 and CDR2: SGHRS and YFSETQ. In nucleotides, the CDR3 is TGCGCCAGCAGCTTGAGTGGGACAGGGAAGGGTGGGCAGTTCTTC. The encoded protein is CASSLSGTGKGGQFF.

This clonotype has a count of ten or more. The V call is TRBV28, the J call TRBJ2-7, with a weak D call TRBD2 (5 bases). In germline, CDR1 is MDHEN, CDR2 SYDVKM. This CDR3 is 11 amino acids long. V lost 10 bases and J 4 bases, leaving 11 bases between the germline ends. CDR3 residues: CATDWGYEQYF. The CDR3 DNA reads TGTGCCACGGACTGGGGTTACGAGCAGTACTTC.

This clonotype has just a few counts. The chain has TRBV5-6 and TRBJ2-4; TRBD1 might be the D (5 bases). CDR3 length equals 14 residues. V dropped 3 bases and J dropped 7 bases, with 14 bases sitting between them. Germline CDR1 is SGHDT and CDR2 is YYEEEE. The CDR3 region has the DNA TGTGCCAGCAGCTCATTTAAAGGGGCGAACATTCAGTACTTC. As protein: CASSSFKGANIQYF.

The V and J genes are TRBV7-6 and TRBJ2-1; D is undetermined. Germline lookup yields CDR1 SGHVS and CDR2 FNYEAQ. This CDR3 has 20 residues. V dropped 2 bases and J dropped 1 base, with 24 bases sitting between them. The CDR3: CASSLPSAEPRQVSYNEQFF. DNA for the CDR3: TGTGCCAGCAGCTTACCCTCGGCGGAGCCAAGGCAAGTTTCCTACAATGAGCAGTTCTTC.

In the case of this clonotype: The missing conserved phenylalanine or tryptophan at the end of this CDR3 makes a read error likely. The CDR3 here is CASSPELPQYL. The CDR3, as DNA: TGTGCCAGCAGCCCCGAATTGCCGCAGTATCTT. This rearrangement joins TRBV7-9 to TRBJ2-3; D ambiguous. Trimming took 5 bases from V and 10 from J, leaving 10 bases between them. The length of the CDR3 is 11 residues. Germline V gene sequence: CDR1 SEHNR, CDR2 FQNEAQ (reference sequence).

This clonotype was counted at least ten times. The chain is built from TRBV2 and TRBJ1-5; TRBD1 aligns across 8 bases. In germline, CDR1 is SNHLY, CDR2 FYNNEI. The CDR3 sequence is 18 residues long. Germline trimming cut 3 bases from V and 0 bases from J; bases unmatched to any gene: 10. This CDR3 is CASSDPSGGEYSNQPQHF. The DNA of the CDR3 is TGTGCCAGCAGTGATCCTTCAGGGGGCGAATATAGCAATCAGCCCCAGCATTTT.

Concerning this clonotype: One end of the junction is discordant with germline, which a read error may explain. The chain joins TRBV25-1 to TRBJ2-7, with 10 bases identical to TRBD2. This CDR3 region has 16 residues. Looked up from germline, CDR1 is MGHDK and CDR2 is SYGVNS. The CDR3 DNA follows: TGTGTCAGCAGTGAAGGTTGGACTAGCGGAGGCTACGAGCAGTACTTC. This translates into CVSSEGWTSGGYEQYF.

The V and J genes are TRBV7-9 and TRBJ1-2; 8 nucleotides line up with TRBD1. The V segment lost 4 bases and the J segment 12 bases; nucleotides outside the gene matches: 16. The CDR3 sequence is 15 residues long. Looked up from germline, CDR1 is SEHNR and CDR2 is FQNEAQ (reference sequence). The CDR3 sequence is CASSSIDRGFGGHTF. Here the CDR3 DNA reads TGTGCCAGCAGCTCCATCGACAGGGGATTCGGAGGCCACACCTTC.